This T cell receptor beta chain was identified in a study of T cells after yellow fever vaccination. A note on this clonotype: Its target is unknown.

It was through 5'RACE template switching that TCR cDNA was made, with a universal primer site and UMIs added. TCRdb called the 5' RACE reads again in MiXCR, with one record for every CDR3 protein. The data contain 450,000 to 550,000 distinct CDR3 sequences, just over 20% of them singletons. V was pared by 4 bases and J by 0 bases, with 14 bases between. Germline-derived CDR1 and CDR2 are LNHDA and SQIVND (reference sequence). CDR3 length: 16 residues. The study's findings and limits: There was a small share of clonotypes that showed up in both the CD4 and CD8 compartments. By day 5 rather than day 15, the secondary response had peaked, though it was weaker.

The clonotype originates from a man between 18 and 35 years old who received the YFV17D yellow fever vaccine. The material was PBMCs, obtained approximately 22 days after the first yellow fever vaccination. The chain has TRBV19 and TRBJ2-3; TRBD2 is a possible D gene (6 bases). CDR3 protein: CASSTGTLPSTDTQYF. DNA for the CDR3: TGTGCCAGTAGTACAGGGACTTTGCCTAGCACAGATACGCAGTATTTT.